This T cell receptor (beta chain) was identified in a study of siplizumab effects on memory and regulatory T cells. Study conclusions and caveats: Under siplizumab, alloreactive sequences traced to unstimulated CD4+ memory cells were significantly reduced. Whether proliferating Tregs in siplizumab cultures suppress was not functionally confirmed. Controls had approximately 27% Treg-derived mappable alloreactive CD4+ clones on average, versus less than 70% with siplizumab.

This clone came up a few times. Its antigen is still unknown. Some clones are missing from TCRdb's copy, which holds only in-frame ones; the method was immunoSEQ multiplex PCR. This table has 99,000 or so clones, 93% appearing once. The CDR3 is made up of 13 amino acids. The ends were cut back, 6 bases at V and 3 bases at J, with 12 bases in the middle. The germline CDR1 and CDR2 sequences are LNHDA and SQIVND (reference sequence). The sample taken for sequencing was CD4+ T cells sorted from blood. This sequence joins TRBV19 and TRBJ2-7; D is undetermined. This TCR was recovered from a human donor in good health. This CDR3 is CASSPGRNYEQYF. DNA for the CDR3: TGTGCCAGTAGCCCTGGACGGAACTACGAGCAGTACTTC.